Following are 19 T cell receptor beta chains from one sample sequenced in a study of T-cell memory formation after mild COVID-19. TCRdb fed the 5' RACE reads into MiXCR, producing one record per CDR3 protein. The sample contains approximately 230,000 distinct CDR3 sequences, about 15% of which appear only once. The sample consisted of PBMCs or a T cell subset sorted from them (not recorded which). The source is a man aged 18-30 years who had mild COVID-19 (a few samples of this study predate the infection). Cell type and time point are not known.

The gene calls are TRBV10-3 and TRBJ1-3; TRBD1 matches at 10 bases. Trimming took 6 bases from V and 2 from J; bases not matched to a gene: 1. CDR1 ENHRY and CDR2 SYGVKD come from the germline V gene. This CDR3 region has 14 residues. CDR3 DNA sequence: TGTGCCATCAGCGGACAGGGGGCTGGAAACACCATATATTTT. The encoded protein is CAISGQGAGNTIYF.

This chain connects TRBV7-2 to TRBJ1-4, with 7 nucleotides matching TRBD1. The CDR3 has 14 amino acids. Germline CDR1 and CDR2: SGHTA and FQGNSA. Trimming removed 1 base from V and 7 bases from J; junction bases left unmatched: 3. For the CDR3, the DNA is TGTGCCAGCAGCTTAGGGACAGGTAGTGAAAAACTGTTTTTT. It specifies CASSLGTGSEKLFF.

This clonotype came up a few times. The CDR3 bases are TGTGCCAGCTTCCCTCGGGTTTTAACAGATACGCAGTATTTT. The encoded protein is CASFPRVLTDTQYF. The chain joins TRBV2 to TRBJ2-3; D gene uncertain. The V and J ends lost 8 bases and 3 bases respectively, with 15 bases between them. Germline CDR1 is SNHLY and CDR2 is FYNNEI. The CDR3 totals 14 residues.

DNA of the CDR3: TGTGCCAGCCTTGGGGACAGCGGTCCCTCTGGCTACACCTTC. Translated, it gives CASLGDSGPSGYTF. The chain joins TRBV18 to TRBJ1-2; 7 nucleotides line up with TRBD1. The CDR3 is 14 residues long. Germline CDR1 and CDR2: KGHSH and LQKENI. V dropped 8 bases and J dropped 7; count of bases not matched to a gene: 13. Based on the CDR3 plus reference TRBV18 and TRBJ1-2, the full variable domain is NAGVMQNPRHLVRRRGQEARLRCSPMKGHSHVYWYRQLPEEGLKFMVYLQKENIIDESGMPKERFSAEFPKEGPSILRIQQVVRGDSAAYFCASLGDSGPSGYTFGSGTRLTVV.

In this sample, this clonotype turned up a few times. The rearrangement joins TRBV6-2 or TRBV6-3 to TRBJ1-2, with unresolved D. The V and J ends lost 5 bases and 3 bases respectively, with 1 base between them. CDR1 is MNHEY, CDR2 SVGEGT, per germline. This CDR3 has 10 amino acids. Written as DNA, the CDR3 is TGTGCCAGCAGTGACTATGGCTACACCTTC. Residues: CASSDYGYTF.

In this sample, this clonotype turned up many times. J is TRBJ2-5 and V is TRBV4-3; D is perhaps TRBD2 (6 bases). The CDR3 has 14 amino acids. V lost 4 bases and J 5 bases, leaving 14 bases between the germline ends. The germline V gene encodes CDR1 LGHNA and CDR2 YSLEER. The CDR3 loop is CASSLQGGKETQYF. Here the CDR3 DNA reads TGCGCCAGCAGCCTCCAGGGCGGGAAGGAGACCCAGTACTTC.

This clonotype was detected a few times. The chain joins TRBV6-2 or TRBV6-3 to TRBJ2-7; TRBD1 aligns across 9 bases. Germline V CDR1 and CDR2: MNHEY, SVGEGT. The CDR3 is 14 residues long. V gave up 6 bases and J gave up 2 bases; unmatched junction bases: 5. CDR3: CASSPRDRAYEQYV. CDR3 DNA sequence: TGTGCCAGCAGCCCGAGGGACAGGGCCTACGAGCAGTACGTC.

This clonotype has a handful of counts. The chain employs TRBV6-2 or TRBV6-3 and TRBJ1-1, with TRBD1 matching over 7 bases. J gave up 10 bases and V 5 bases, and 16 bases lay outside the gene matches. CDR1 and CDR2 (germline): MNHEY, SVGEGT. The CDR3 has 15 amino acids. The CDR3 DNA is TGTGCCAGCAGTACGCATCGACAGGGCGCTGGTCGAGCTTTCTTT. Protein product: CASSTHRQGAGRAFF.

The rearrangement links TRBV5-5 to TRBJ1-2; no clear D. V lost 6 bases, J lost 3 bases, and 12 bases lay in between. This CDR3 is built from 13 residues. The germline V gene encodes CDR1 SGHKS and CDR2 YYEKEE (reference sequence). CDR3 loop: CASTLGSYYGYTF. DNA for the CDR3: TGTGCCAGCACTCTTGGCAGTTACTATGGCTACACCTTC.

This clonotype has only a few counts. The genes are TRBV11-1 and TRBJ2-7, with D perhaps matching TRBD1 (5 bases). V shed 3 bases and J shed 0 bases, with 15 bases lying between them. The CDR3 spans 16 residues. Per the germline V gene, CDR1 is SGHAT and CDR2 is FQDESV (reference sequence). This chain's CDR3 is CASSFLGASDSYEQYV. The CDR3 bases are TGTGCCAGCAGCTTTTTAGGGGCGTCGGACTCCTACGAGCAGTACGTC.

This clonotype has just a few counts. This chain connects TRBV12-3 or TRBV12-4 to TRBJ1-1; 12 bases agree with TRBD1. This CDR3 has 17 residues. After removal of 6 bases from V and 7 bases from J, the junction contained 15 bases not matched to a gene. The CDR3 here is CASSANPGQGAGGEAFF. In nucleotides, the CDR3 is TGTGCCAGCAGCGCCAATCCGGGACAGGGGGCCGGGGGTGAAGCTTTCTTT.

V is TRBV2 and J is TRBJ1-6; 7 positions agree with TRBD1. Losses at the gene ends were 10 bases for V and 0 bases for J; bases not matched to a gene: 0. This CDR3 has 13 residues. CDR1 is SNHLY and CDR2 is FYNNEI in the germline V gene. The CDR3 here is CANRGSYNSPLHF. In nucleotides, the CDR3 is TGTGCCAACAGGGGCTCCTATAATTCACCCCTCCACTTT.

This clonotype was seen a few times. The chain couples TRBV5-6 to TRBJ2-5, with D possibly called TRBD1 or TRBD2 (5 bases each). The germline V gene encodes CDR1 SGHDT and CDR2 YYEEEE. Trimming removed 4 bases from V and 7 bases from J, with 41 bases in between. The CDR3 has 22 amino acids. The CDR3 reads CASSGTSTDPSTYNHQWGTQYF. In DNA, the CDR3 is TGTGCCAGCAGCGGGACCTCGACGGATCCATCAACATACAATCATCAGTGGGGGACCCAGTACTTC.

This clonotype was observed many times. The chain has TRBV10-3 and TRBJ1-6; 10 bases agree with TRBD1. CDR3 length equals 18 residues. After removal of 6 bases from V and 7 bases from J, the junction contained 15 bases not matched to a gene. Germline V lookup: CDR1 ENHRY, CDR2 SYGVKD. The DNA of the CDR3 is TGTGCCATCAGGGATACTGACAGGGGGCAGGCCAGGAATTCACCCCTCCACTTT. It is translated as CAIRDTDRGQARNSPLHF.

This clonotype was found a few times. CDR3 protein: CASSSARGEQFF. CDR3 bases: TGTGCCAGCAGCTCCGCTAGGGGTGAGCAGTTCTTC. J is TRBJ2-1 and V is TRBV7-7; tentative D call: TRBD1 (5 bases). The CDR3 contains 12 residues. The germline V gene has CDR1 SSHAT and CDR2 FNYEAQ (reference sequence). V was pared by 4 bases and J by 9 bases, with 10 bases between.

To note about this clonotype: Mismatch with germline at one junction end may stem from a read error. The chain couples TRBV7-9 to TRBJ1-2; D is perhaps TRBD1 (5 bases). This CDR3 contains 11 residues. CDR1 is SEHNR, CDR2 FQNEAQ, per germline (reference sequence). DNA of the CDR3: TGTGCCAGCAGCTCCCCAGGGTTTCAGGACTTC. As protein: CASSSPGFQDF. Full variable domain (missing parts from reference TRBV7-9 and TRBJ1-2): DTGVSQNPRHKITKRGQNVTFRCDPISEHNRLYWYRQTLGQGPEFLTYFQNEAQLEKSRLLSDRFSAERPKGSFSTLEIQRTEQGDSAMYLCASSSPGFQDFGSGTRLTVV.

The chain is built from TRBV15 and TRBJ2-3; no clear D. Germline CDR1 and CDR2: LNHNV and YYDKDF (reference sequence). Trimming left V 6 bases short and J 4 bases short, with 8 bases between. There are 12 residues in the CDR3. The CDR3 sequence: CATRARADTQYF. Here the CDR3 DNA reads TGTGCCACCAGGGCTCGGGCAGATACGCAGTATTTT.

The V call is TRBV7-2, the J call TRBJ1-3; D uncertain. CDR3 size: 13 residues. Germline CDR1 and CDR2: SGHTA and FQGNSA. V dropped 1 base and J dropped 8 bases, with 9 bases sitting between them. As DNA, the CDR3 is TGTGCCAGCAGCTTAGAAAGTGGCTACACCATATATTTT. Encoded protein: CASSLESGYTIYF.

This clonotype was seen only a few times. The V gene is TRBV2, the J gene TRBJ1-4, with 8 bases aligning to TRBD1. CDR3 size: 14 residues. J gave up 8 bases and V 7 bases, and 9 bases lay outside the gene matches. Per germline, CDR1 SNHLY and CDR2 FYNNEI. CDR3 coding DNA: TGTGCCAGCAACACAGGGGGGCTATGGGAAAAACTGTTTTTT. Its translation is CASNTGGLWEKLFF.